The following is a T cell receptor (beta chain) sequence with its context. Its specificity is not known. These data originate in a study of cytomegalovirus exposure and HLA in healthy donors. Study-wide results and limits: In a later analysis, TCR beta V- and J-gene trimming showed a link to a missense DCLRE1C variant.

In the PCR, 60 Vbeta and 13 Jbeta primers were used. The assay was immunoSEQ multiplex PCR, and TCRdb's table has in-frame clones only and misses some. In the table there are about 150,000 clones, 60% to 85% of which are singletons. Looked up from germline, CDR1 is MGHRA and CDR2 is YSYEKL. V was cut by 1 base and J by 2 bases, with 9 bases left in between. CDR3 length: 14 residues. The source material was PBMCs. The receptor was isolated from a woman in her 40s in good health and CMV-seronegative. The chain is built from TRBV4-1 and TRBJ2-7; TRBD1 might be the D (5 bases). This CDR3 is CASSQGTITYEQYF. In nucleotides, the CDR3 is TGCGCCAGCAGCCAAGGGACAATAACCTACGAGCAGTACTTC.